A single TCR beta chain is shown here with its context. This record belongs to a study of blood T cell repertoires in COVID-19. Turning to the study itself: The analysed material was cDNA or gDNA that came from T cells, B-cell-depleted T cells, or PBMCs.

V trimming: 5 bases; J trimming: 1 base; junction bases outside the gene matches: 3. CDR1 SEHNR and CDR2 FQNEAQ come from the germline V gene (reference sequence). The CDR3 contains 14 residues. Method: immunoSEQ multiplex PCR; TCRdb's copy keeps in-frame clones and lacks some. The sample has fewer than 150,000 clones, about 87% seen once; the top ten hold 25% to 30%. Source material: peripheral blood. The V and J genes are TRBV7-9 and TRBJ1-1; 8 bases are shared with TRBD1. The receptor was derived from a woman in her seventies with acute or convalescent COVID-19. CDR3 sequence reads: CASSRQGKNTEAFF. The CDR3 nucleotides read TGTGCCAGCAGCAGACAGGGGAAGAACACTGAAGCTTTCTTT.